Reported below is one TCR beta chain. This sample stems from a study of blood T cell repertoires in COVID-19. Study-level background: Samples came from the United States, Italy and Spain, spanning acute and convalescent COVID-19. PBMCs, B-cell-depleted T cells, or T cells were the source of the cDNA or gDNA that made up the material.

In germline, CDR1 is MDHEN, CDR2 SYDVKM. V gave up 1 base and J gave up 7 bases; unmatched junction bases: 7. The CDR3 spans 16 residues. In the original analysis: Amplified reference gene primers provided the basis for estimating nucleated cell counts. Method: immunoSEQ multiplex PCR; TCRdb's copy keeps in-frame clones and lacks some. The V and J calls and the clone size are those of that table, but D and trimming were determined from the DNA. The sample carries some 60,000 clones, more than 60% recorded once. This sequence originates from a woman aged 50 to 60 with active or convalescent COVID-19. The sample comprised peripheral blood. J is TRBJ2-7 and V is TRBV28; 13 positions agree with TRBD2. As DNA, the CDR3 is TGTGCCAGCAGTTTATCAGGGACTAGCGGGATGGGAGAGCAGTACTTC. Translated, it gives CASSLSGTSGMGEQYF.